This T cell receptor beta chain was found in a study of tumor-infiltrating lymphocytes in primary liver carcinoma. Extraction also yielded germline DNA, while blood RNA was obtained from unsorted whole blood. The junction had 4 bases not matched to a gene; V was cut back by 4 bases and J by 6 bases. Germline CDR1 PRHDT, CDR2 FYEKMQ (reference sequence). The CDR3 is 16 residues long. With a constant-region primer, TCR beta cDNA was made from approximately 500 ng of total RNA. Three nested multiplex PCR rounds, a slightly modified ARM-PCR method, built the TCR beta libraries. The study ran its first two PCR rounds for around 10 cycles each, using TRBV1-TRBV30 forward primers and a C-beta reverse primer. TCRdb itself ran the multiplex PCR reads through MiXCR, one entry per CDR3 protein. The table shows about 310,000 distinct CDR3 sequences, with around 50% occurring only once.

Specimen: peripheral blood. This TCR was sampled from a woman between 25 and 40 years old with primary liver carcinoma and hepatitis B virus infection. This chain joins TRBV13 and TRBJ2-1; TRBD2 matches at 15 bases. The CDR3 here is CASSSRTSGGGNEQFF. The CDR3 DNA follows: TGTGCCAGCAGCTCACGGACTAGCGGGGGGGGCAATGAGCAGTTCTTC.